The 18 T cell receptor beta chains presented below share a single source sample, sequenced in a study of blood T cell repertoires in COVID-19. Some clones are missing from TCRdb's copy, which holds only in-frame ones; the method was immunoSEQ multiplex PCR. The sample includes around 250,000 clones, roughly 84% of them seen just once. Sequencing was done on a sample of PBMCs or T cells enriched from blood (not recorded which). Every receptor here comes from a woman between 50 and 59 years old who had been exposed to COVID-19.

The gene calls are TRBV5-1 and TRBJ2-5, with D perhaps TRBD2 (5 bases). From germline, CDR1 is SGHRS and CDR2 YFSETQ. This CDR3 has 13 residues. Trimming cost V 2 bases and J 5 bases, with 10 bases left between them. The CDR3 DNA is TGCGCCAGCAGCTTCGCCGCGGGCGAGACCCAGTACTTC. Protein sequence: CASSFAAGETQYF.

The chain uses TRBV10-2 and TRBJ1-2; tentatively, D is TRBD1 (6 bases). The CDR3 is 13 amino acids. CDR1 and CDR2 from the germline V gene are WSHSY and SAAADI. The germline V and J ends were trimmed by 4 bases and 6 bases, with 12 bases remaining between them. This chain's CDR3 is CASSGDRSHGYTF. The CDR3 DNA follows: TGCGCCAGCAGTGGAGACAGGTCCCATGGCTACACCTTC.

This clone was picked up one time. This CDR3 reads CASATGAGNTEAFF. In nucleotides, the CDR3 is TGTGCCAGCGCAACAGGGGCTGGGAACACTGAAGCTTTCTTT. V is TRBV18 and J is TRBJ1-1; 7 bases map to TRBD1. The CDR3 spans 14 residues. The junction had 7 bases not matched to a gene; V was cut back by 8 bases and J by 1 base. CDR1 and CDR2 (germline): KGHSH, LQKENI. Supplemented by reference TRBV18 and TRBJ1-1, the full variable domain reads NAGVMQNPRHLVRRRGQEARLRCSPMKGHSHVYWYRQLPEEGLKFMVYLQKENIIDESGMPKERFSAEFPKEGPSILRIQQVVRGDSAAYFCASATGAGNTEAFFGQGTRLTVV.

This clone came up many times. The chain joins TRBV23-1 to TRBJ2-7; perhaps TRBD1 as D (6 bases). TRBV23-1 is given ORF status, its function remaining uncertain. Trimming left V 0 bases short and J 0 bases short, with 18 bases between. The CDR3 runs to 18 residues. DNA of the CDR3: TGCGCCAGCAGTCAATCATGGCGCTGGGACAACACCTCCTACGAGCAGTACTTC. This sequence encodes CASSQSWRWDNTSYEQYF.

The rearrangement uses TRBV7-2 and TRBJ1-2, with TRBD1 matching over 8 bases. The CDR3 covers 13 residues. The junction had 6 bases not matched to a gene; V was cut back by 6 bases and J by 6 bases. Germline CDR1 SGHTA, CDR2 FQGNSA. The CDR3 nucleotides are TGTGCCAGCAGGGAACCGGGACAGGATGGCTACACCTTC. Translation gives CASREPGQDGYTF.

A single count supports this clone. The V call is TRBV5-1, the J call TRBJ2-3; D is possibly TRBD1 (6 bases). CDR1 is SGHRS, CDR2 YFSETQ, per germline. The CDR3 is 16 amino acids. V lost 4 bases to trimming and J lost 3 bases, with 18 bases between them. The CDR3 loop reads CASSPQNPGQTDTQYF. For the CDR3, the DNA is TGCGCCAGCAGCCCGCAAAACCCCGGACAGACAGATACGCAGTATTTT.

This chain links TRBV30 with TRBJ1-1; D gene uncertain. Per the germline V gene, CDR1 is GTSNPN and CDR2 is SVGIG (reference sequence). V was clipped by 4 bases and J by 3 bases, with 9 bases between them. The CDR3 extends over 12 amino acids. The CDR3 loop is CAWTQRDTEAFF. Written as DNA, the CDR3 is TGTGCCTGGACCCAGCGGGACACTGAAGCTTTCTTT.

The chain has TRBV4-1 and TRBJ1-2, with D perhaps TRBD1 (5 bases). Looked up from germline, CDR1 is MGHRA and CDR2 is YSYEKL. The CDR3 loop spans 15 amino acids. Trimming stripped 4 bases from V and 5 bases from J, with 17 bases between. The CDR3 region is CASSPGTQAPYGYTF. Written as DNA, the CDR3 is TGCGCCAGCAGCCCAGGGACTCAAGCACCTTATGGCTACACCTTC.

The V and J genes are TRBV24-1 and TRBJ2-5, with D tentatively TRBD2 (5 bases). Germline V CDR1 and CDR2: KGHDR, SFDVKD. V shed 1 base and J shed 4 bases, with 9 bases lying between them. The CDR3 length is 14 residues. CDR3 in amino acids: CATSDFAGGETQYF. The CDR3 region has the DNA TGTGCCACCAGTGATTTTGCGGGTGGAGAGACCCAGTACTTC.

The V and J genes are TRBV28 and TRBJ2-7, with D perhaps TRBD2 (5 bases). The CDR3 is 11 amino acids. Germline V gives CDR1 MDHEN, CDR2 SYDVKM. The V end was cut by 8 bases, the J end by 4 bases, with 9 bases between. The CDR3 DNA reads TGTGCCAGCGGGAGTAGGTACGAGCAGTACTTC. Amino acids: CASGSRYEQYF.

The rearrangement uses TRBV3-1 (or the pseudogene TRBV3-2) and TRBJ2-2, with TRBD2 identical over 10 bases. Trimming cost V 4 bases and J 4 bases; bases outside gene matches: 6. The CDR3 is 16 residues long. The germline V gene has CDR1 LGHDT and CDR2 YNNKEL (reference sequence). The CDR3 DNA follows: TGTGCCAGCAGCCCTTGGGTAGCGGGGGGCACCGGGGAGCTGTTTTTT. Protein sequence: CASSPWVAGGTGELFF.

The V gene is TRBV15, the J gene TRBJ1-4; 9 nucleotides line up with TRBD1. The J segment lost 6 bases and the V segment lost 4 bases, leaving 6 bases of the junction unmatched. From germline, CDR1 is LNHNV and CDR2 YYDKDF (reference sequence). The CDR3 is 15 amino acids. The CDR3 nucleotides are TGTGCCACCAGCACCTACAGGGGGCCGGATGAAAAACTGTTTTTT. It is translated as CATSTYRGPDEKLFF.

The gene calls are TRBV7-8 and TRBJ2-3; D gene uncertain. The CDR3 is 16 amino acids. Germline loops: CDR1 SGHVS, CDR2 FQNEAQ. Trimming cost V 5 bases and J 4 bases, with 19 bases left between them. CDR3 in amino acids: CASSPDQLGEADTQYF. The CDR3 bases are TGTGCCAGCAGCCCCGACCAGCTCGGCGAGGCAGATACGCAGTATTTT. The full variable domain, in which reference TRBV7-8 and TRBJ2-3 provide the parts outside the CDR3, is GAGVSQSPRYKVAKRGQDVALRCDPISGHVSLFWYQQALGQGPEFLTYFQNEAQLDKSGLPSDRFFAERPEGSVSTLKIQRTQQEDSAVYLCASSPDQLGEADTQYFGPGTRLTVL.

The chain has TRBV5-1 and TRBJ2-1, with 9 bases identical to TRBD2. Germline CDR1 is SGHRS and CDR2 is YFSETQ. Unmatched junction bases numbered 10, after V lost 0 bases and J lost 12 bases. The CDR3 totals 15 residues. The CDR3 sequence is CASSLETSGARRQFF. In DNA form, the CDR3 reads TGCGCCAGCAGCTTGGAGACTAGCGGAGCCCGAAGGCAGTTCTTC.

The V gene is TRBV15, the J gene TRBJ1-1, with D hard to call. Germline loops: CDR1 LNHNV, CDR2 YYDKDF (reference sequence). With 0 bases removed from V and 6 bases from J, the gap between germline ends came to 11 bases. The CDR3 is 14 residues long. CDR3 DNA: TGTGCCACCAGCAGAGAGAGGGCGATCGCTGAAGCTTTCTTT. Residues: CATSRERAIAEAFF.

This chain joins TRBV15 and TRBJ2-7; tentatively, D is TRBD2 (5 bases). Germline V lookup: CDR1 LNHNV, CDR2 YYDKDF (reference sequence). This CDR3 is 14 amino acids long. V was clipped by 6 bases and J by 1 base, with 13 bases between them. CDR3 in amino acids: CATSPGLRSYEQYF. CDR3 nucleotides: TGTGCCACCAGTCCGGGGTTAAGGTCCTACGAGCAGTACTTC.

The rearrangement links TRBV28 to TRBJ2-3; no clear D. Per the germline V gene, CDR1 is MDHEN and CDR2 is SYDVKM. The CDR3 has 11 residues. V lost 4 bases and J 4 bases, leaving 3 bases between the germline ends. The CDR3 DNA sequence: TGTGCCAGCAGTTCCGCAGATACGCAGTATTTT. Its translation: CASSSADTQYF.

The chain recombines TRBV5-1 with TRBJ2-1; weak D call: TRBD1 (7 bases). Looked up from germline, CDR1 is SGHRS and CDR2 is YFSETQ. The CDR3 extends over 18 amino acids. The germline V and J ends were trimmed by 2 bases and 7 bases, with 25 bases remaining between them. The CDR3 loop reads CASSLGGTRQGVRNEQFF. In DNA, the CDR3 is TGCGCCAGCAGCTTAGGGGGGACCCGACAGGGCGTGCGGAATGAGCAGTTCTTC.